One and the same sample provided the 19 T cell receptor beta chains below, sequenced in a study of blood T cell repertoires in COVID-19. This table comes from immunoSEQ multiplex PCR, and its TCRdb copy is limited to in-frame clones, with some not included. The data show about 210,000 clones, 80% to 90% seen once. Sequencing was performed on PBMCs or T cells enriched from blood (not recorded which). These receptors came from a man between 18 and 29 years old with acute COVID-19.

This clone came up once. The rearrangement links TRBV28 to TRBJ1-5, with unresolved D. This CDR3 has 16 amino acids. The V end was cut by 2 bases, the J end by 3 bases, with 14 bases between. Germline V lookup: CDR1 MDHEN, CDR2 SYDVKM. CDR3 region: CASSLPNGSPNQPQHF. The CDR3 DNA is TGTGCCAGCAGTTTACCCAACGGGAGTCCCAATCAGCCCCAGCATTTT.

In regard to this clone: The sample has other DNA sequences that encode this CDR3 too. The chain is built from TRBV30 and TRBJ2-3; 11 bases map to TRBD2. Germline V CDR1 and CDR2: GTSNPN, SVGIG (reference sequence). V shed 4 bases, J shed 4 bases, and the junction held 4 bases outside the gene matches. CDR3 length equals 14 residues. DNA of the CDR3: TGTGCCTGGAAACTAGCGGGAGAAGCAGATACGCAGTATTTT. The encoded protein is CAWKLAGEADTQYF.

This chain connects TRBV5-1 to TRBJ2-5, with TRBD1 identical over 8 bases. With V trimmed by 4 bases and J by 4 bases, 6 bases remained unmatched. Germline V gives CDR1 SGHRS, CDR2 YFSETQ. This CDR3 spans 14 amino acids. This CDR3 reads CASSGSGGPETQYF. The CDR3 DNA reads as TGCGCCAGCAGCGGATCAGGGGGCCCAGAGACCCAGTACTTC.

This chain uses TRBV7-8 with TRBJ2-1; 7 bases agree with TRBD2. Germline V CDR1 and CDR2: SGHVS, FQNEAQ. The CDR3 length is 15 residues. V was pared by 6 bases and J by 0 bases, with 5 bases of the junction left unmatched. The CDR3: CASSSSGISYNEQFF. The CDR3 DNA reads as TGTGCCAGCAGTTCCAGCGGGATCTCCTACAATGAGCAGTTCTTC.

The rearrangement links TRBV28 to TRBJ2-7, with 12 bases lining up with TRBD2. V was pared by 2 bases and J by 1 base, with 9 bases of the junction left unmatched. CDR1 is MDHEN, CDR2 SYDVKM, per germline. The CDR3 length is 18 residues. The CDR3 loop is CASSLKLAGGPRSYEQYF. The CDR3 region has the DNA TGTGCCAGCAGTTTAAAGCTAGCGGGAGGGCCACGGTCCTACGAGCAGTACTTC.

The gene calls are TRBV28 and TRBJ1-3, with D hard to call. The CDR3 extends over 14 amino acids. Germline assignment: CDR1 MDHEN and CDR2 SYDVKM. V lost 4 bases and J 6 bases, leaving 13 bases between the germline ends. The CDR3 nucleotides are TGTGCCAGCAGTTCCGGGTCTCTGGAAAACACCATATATTTT. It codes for CASSSGSLENTIYF.

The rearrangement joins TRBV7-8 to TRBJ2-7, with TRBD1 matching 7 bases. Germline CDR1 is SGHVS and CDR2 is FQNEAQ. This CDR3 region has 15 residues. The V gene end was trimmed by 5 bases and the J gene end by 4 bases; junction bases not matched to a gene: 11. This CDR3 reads CASSVQGSPLYEQYF. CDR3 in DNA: TGTGCCAGCAGCGTACAGGGGTCCCCCCTATACGAGCAGTACTTC.

CDR3 region: CATGLDSENSPLHF. CDR3 sequence (DNA): TGTGCCACAGGCTTAGACAGCGAGAATTCACCCCTCCACTTT. This rearrangement joins TRBV15 to TRBJ1-6; weak D call: TRBD1 (5 bases). The CDR3 covers 14 residues. The germline V gene encodes CDR1 LNHNV and CDR2 YYDKDF (reference sequence). Trimming removed 9 bases at V and 7 bases at J, with 16 bases between. The whole variable domain, filled in from reference TRBV15 and TRBJ1-6, reads DAMVIQNPRYQVTQFGKPVTLSCSQTLNHNVMYWYQQKSSQAPKLLFHYYDKDFNNEADTPDNFQSRRPNTSFCFLDIRSPGLGDTAMYLCATGLDSENSPLHFGNGTRLTVT.

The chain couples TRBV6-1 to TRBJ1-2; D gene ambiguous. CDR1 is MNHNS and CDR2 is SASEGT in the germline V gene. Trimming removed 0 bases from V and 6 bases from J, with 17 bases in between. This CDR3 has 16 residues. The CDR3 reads CASSEAHGNALDGYTF. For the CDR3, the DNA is TGTGCCAGCAGTGAAGCGCACGGGAACGCGTTGGATGGCTACACCTTC.

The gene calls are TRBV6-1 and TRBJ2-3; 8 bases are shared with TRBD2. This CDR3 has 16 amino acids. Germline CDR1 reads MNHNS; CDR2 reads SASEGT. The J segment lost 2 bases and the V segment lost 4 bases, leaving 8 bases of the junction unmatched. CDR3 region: CASSAGASGYTDTQYF. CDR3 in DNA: TGTGCCAGCAGTGCGGGGGCTAGCGGGTACACAGATACGCAGTATTTT.

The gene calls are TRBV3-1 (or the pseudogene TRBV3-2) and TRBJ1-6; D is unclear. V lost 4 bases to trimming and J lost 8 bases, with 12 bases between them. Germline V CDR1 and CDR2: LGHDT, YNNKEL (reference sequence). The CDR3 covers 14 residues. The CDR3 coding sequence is TGTGCCAGCAGCCGGGTTGACTGGGATTCACCCCTCCACTTT. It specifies CASSRVDWDSPLHF.

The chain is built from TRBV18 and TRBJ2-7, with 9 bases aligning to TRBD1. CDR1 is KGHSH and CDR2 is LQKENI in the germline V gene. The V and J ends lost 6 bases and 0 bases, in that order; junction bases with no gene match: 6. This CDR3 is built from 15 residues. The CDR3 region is CASSAGQGNSYEQYF. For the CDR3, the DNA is TGTGCCAGCTCCGCGGGACAGGGCAACTCCTACGAGCAGTACTTC.

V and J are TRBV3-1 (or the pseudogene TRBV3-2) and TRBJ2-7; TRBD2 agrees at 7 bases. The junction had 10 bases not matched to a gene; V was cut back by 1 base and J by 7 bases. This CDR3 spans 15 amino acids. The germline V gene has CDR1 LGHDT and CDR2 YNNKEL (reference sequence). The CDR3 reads CASSQGLAAFIEQYF. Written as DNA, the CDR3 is TGTGCCAGCAGCCAAGGGCTAGCGGCATTCATAGAGCAGTACTTC.

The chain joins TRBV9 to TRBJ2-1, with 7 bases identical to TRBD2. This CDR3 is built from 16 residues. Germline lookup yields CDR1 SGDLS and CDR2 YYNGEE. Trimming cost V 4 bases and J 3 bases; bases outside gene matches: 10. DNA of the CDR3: TGTGCCAGCAGCCCCTCCACATTAGCGGGCTACAATGAGCAGTTCTTC. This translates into CASSPSTLAGYNEQFF.

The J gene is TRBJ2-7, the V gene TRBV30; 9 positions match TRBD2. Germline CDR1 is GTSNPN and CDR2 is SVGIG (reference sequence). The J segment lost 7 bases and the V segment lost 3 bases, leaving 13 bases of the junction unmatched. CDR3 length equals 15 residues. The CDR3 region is CAWSSIGGRASEQYF. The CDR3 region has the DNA TGTGCCTGGAGCTCAATTGGCGGGAGGGCCTCAGAGCAGTACTTC.

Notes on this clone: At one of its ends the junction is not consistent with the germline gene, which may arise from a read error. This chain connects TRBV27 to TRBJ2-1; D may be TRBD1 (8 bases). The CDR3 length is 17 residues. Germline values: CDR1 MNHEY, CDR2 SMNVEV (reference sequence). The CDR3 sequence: CASSLSDRVTSYDEQFF. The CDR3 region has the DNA TGTGCCAGCAGTTTATCGGACAGGGTGACTAGCTACGATGAGCAGTTCTTC.

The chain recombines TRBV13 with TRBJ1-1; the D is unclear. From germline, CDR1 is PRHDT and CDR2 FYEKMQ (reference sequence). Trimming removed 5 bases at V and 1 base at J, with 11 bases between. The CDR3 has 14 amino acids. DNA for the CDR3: TGTGCCAGCAGCCCCGGTGGTGAGAACACTGAAGCTTTCTTT. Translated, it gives CASSPGGENTEAFF. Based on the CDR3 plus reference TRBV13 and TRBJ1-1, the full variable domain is AAGVIQSPRHLIKEKRETATLKCYPIPRHDTVYWYQQGPGQDPQFLISFYEKMQSDKGSIPDRFSAQQFSDYHSELNMSSLELGDSALYFCASSPGGENTEAFFGQGTRLTVV.

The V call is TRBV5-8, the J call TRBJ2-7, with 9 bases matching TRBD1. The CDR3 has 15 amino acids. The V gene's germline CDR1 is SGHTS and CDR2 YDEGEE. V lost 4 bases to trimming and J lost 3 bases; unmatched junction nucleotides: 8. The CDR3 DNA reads TGTGCCAGCAGCAGGACAGGGGCCCTTGGCTACGAGCAGTACTTC. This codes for CASSRTGALGYEQYF.

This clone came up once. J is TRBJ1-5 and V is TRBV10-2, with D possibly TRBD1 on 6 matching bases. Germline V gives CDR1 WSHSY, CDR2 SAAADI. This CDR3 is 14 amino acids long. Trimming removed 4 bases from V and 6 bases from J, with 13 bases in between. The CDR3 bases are TGCGCCAGCAGTGTCACAGGGATTCGTCAGCCCCAGCATTTT. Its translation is CASSVTGIRQPQHF.